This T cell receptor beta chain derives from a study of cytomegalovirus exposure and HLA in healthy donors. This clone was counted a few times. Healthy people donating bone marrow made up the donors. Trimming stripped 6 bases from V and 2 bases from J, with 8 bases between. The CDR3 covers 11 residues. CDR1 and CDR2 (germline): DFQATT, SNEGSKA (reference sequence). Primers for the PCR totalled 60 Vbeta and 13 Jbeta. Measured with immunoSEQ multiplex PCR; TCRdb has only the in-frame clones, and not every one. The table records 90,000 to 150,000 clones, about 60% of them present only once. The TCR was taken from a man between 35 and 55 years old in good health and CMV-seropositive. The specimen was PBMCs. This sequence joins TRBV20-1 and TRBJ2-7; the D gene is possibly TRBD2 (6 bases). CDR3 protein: CSAPGAYEQYF. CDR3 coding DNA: TGCAGTGCGCCGGGGGCCTACGAGCAGTACTTC.